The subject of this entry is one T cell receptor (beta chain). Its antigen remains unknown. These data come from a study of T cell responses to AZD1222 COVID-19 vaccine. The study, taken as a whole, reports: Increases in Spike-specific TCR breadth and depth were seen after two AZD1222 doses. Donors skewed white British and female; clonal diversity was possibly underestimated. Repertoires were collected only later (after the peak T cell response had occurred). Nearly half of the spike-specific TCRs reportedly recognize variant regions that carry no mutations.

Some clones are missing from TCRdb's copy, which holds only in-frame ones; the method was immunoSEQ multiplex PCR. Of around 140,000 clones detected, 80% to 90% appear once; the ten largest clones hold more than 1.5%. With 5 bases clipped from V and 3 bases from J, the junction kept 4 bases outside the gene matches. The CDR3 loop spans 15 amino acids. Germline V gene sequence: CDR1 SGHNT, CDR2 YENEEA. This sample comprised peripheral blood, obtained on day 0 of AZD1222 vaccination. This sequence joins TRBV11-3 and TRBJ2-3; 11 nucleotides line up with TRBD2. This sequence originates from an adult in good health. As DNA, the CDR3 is TGTGCCAGCAGCCAGGGACTAGCGGTGACAGATACGCAGTATTTT. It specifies CASSQGLAVTDTQYF.